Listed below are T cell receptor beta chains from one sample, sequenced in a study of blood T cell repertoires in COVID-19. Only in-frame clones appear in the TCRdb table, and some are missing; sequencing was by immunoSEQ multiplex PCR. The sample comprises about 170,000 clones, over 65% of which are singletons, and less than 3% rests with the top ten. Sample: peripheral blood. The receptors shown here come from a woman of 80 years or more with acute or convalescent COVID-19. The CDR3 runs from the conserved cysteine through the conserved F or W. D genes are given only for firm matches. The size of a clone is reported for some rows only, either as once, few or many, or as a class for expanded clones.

CASSSSGVQPQHF	TGTGCCAGCAGCTCATCAGGGGTACAGCCCCAGCATTTT	-	TRBJ1-5	-	TRBV7-9
CASSATGGANSPLHF	TGCGCCAGCAGCGCGACAGGGGGCGCGAATTCACCCCTCCACTTT	TRBD1	TRBJ1-6	-	TRBV5-1
CATSAPGLAGVSQYF	TGTGCCACCAGTGCTCCGGGACTAGCGGGAGTATCGCAGTATTTT	TRBD2	TRBJ2-3	-	TRBV24-1
CASSLGGQGASQPQHF	TGTGCCAGCAGTTTGGGAGGACAGGGGGCTTCTCAGCCCCAGCATTTT	TRBD1	TRBJ1-5	few	TRBV28
CASLGGSYNEQFF	TGTGCTAGCCTCGGGGGCTCCTACAATGAGCAGTTCTTC	-	TRBJ2-1	few	TRBV12-5
CAWSGGLAVYNEQFF	TGTGCCTGGAGTGGAGGACTAGCGGTTTACAATGAGCAGTTCTTC	TRBD2	TRBJ2-1	-	TRBV30
CASSLIPSGGSYNEQFF	TGTGCCAGCAGCTTAATACCTAGCGGGGGCTCCTACAATGAGCAGTTCTTC	TRBD2	TRBJ2-1	-	TRBV11-2
CASSETGGYSPLHF	TGTGCCAGCAGTGAGACAGGGGGGTATTCACCCCTCCACTTT	TRBD1	TRBJ1-6	-	TRBV6-1
CASSRQQETQYF	TGTGCCAGCAGCCGACAGCAAGAGACCCAGTACTTC	-	TRBJ2-5	-	TRBV7-2
CASSDRGAYSPLHF	TGTGCCAGCAGTGACAGGGGTGCGTATTCACCCCTCCACTTT	-	TRBJ1-6	-	TRBV6-1
CASSLGAGMINEQYF	TGTGCCAGCAGTTTGGGGGCAGGAATGATCAACGAGCAGTACTTC	-	TRBJ2-7	-	TRBV28
CATQGGEGEKLFF	TGTGCCACCCAAGGGGGGGAGGGGGAAAAACTGTTTTTT	-	TRBJ1-4	few	TRBV28
CASSYRGKSYEQYF	TGTGCCAGCAGTTACAGGGGGAAGTCCTACGAGCAGTACTTC	-	TRBJ2-7	-	TRBV6-2/TRBV6-3
CASSLKHTEAFF	TGTGCCAGCAGTCTCAAGCACACTGAAGCTTTCTTT	-	TRBJ1-1	-	TRBV28
CSVKTLANTGELFF	TGCAGCGTTAAAACCTTAGCGAACACCGGGGAGCTGTTTTTT	-	TRBJ2-2	-	TRBV29-1
CASSPSSGKETQYF	TGTGCCAGCTCACCATCCAGCGGGAAGGAGACCCAGTACTTC	TRBD2	TRBJ2-5	-	TRBV18
CASKTRTGGVEQYF	TGTGCCAGCAAGACCAGGACAGGGGGAGTCGAGCAGTACTTC	TRBD1	TRBJ2-7	-	TRBV2
CASGEMGAGVGDEQFF	TGCGCCAGCGGGGAAATGGGGGCGGGAGTAGGCGATGAGCAGTTCTTC	-	TRBJ2-1	-	TRBV5-1
CASSLSGVGARKTQYF	TGTGCCAGCAGTTTAAGTGGTGTTGGGGCCCGAAAGACCCAGTACTTC	-	TRBJ2-5	-	TRBV28
CASSGRDNTGELFF	TGCGCCAGCAGCGGTCGGGATAACACCGGGGAGCTGTTTTTT	-	TRBJ2-2	-	TRBV5-1
CSVEEGTGYEAFF	TGCAGCGTTGAAGAAGGGACAGGGTATGAAGCTTTCTTT	TRBD1	TRBJ1-1	few	TRBV29-1
CATSDQQGETQYF	TGTGCCACCAGTGATCAGCAGGGAGAGACCCAGTACTTC	-	TRBJ2-5	once	TRBV24-1
CASMDSRTSLAKNIQYF	TGTGCCAGTATGGATTCCCGAACTAGCCTAGCCAAAAACATTCAGTACTTC	-	TRBJ2-4	once	TRBV19
CASRRVMKDNEQFF	TGTGCCAGCCGACGGGTTATGAAAGACAATGAGCAGTTCTTC	-	TRBJ2-1	-	TRBV2
CASSAPSGGDYQPQHF	TGTGCCAGCAGTGCCCCGAGCGGGGGGGACTATCAGCCCCAGCATTTT	-	TRBJ1-5	few	TRBV28
CASSFSGQGPSSAIFGYTF	TGTGCCAGCAGTTTCTCCGGACAGGGGCCCTCGTCGGCTATTTTTGGCTACACCTTC	TRBD1	TRBJ1-2	-	TRBV27
CASKLAGGRGFF	TGTGCCAGCAAACTAGCGGGAGGTCGTGGGTTCTTC	TRBD2	TRBJ2-1	-	TRBV2
CASSVGTSWRGGELFF	TGTGCCAGCAGCGTAGGAACTAGTTGGCGTGGCGGGGAGCTGTTTTTT	-	TRBJ2-2	once	TRBV9
CASSRGVGSDNYGYTF	TGCGCCAGCAGCCGGGGGGTCGGGTCGGATAACTATGGCTACACCTTC	-	TRBJ1-2	once	TRBV5-1
CAGGLAGHPVYNEQFF	TGCGCCGGGGGACTAGCGGGACACCCAGTCTACAATGAGCAGTTCTTC	TRBD2	TRBJ2-1	-	TRBV10-1
CASSADRAAGELFF	TGTGCCAGCAGCGCGGACAGGGCTGCCGGGGAGCTGTTTTTT	TRBD1	TRBJ2-2	few	TRBV7-9
CASSNPPRLAGVMYEQFF	TGTGCCAGTAGTAATCCCCCCCGGCTAGCGGGAGTTATGTATGAGCAGTTCTTC	TRBD2	TRBJ2-1	-	TRBV19
CASSIGGSNNSPLHF	TGTGCCAGTAGTATCGGAGGGTCGAATAATTCACCCCTCCACTTT	-	TRBJ1-6	-	TRBV19
CASSLSRQGGSGANVLTF	TGTGCCAGCTCTCTCAGTCGACAGGGTGGTTCTGGGGCCAACGTCCTGACTTTC	TRBD1	TRBJ2-6	-	TRBV18
CASSYSSQEQYF	TGTGCCAGCAGTTACTCGTCACAGGAGCAGTACTTC	-	TRBJ2-7	once	TRBV6-6
CASSPGVGGFDEQYF	TGTGCCAGCAGCCCAGGTGTGGGGGGTTTTGACGAGCAGTACTTC	-	TRBJ2-7	-	TRBV11-2
CASSSGLADTGELFF	TGCGCCAGCAGCTCGGGACTAGCGGACACCGGGGAGCTGTTTTTT	TRBD2	TRBJ2-2	-	TRBV5-1
CASSVDFGTGTYEQYF	TGTGCCAGCAGCGTAGACTTCGGGACAGGTACCTACGAGCAGTACTTC	TRBD1	TRBJ2-7	-	TRBV9
CASSPIDRRTEAFF	TGTGCCAGCAGTCCTATCGACAGGCGGACTGAAGCTTTCTTT	-	TRBJ1-1	-	TRBV6-5
CSVDFPQGTDTQYF	TGCAGCGTTGATTTCCCGCAGGGCACAGATACGCAGTATTTT	-	TRBJ2-3	-	TRBV29-1
CASSLGAQAREQYF	TGCGCCAGCAGCTTGGGCGCACAGGCCCGGGAGCAGTACTTC	-	TRBJ2-7	-	TRBV5-1
CASSVAGLAVQETQYF	TGTGCCAGCAGCGTAGCCGGGCTAGCGGTCCAAGAGACCCAGTACTTC	TRBD2	TRBJ2-5	many	TRBV9
CASIPAGWGANTGELFF	TGTGCCAGCATCCCTGCTGGGTGGGGGGCGAACACCGGGGAGCTGTTTTTT	-	TRBJ2-2	few	TRBV7-9
CSVGRQGGEQYF	TGCAGCGTTGGTAGACAGGGAGGCGAGCAGTACTTC	-	TRBJ2-7	-	TRBV29-1
CASSFGVYGYTF	TGTGCCAGCAGCTTCGGGGTATATGGCTACACCTTC	-	TRBJ1-2	-	TRBV7-2
CASSLYGSSYNEQFF	TGTGCCAGCAGCCTGTACGGGAGCTCCTACAATGAGCAGTTCTTC	-	TRBJ2-1	-	TRBV28
CASSLGQVHNEQFF	TGTGCCAGCAGCTTGGGACAGGTCCACAATGAGCAGTTCTTC	TRBD1	TRBJ2-1	-	TRBV11-3
CASSYGTGGYNEQFF	TGTGCCAGCAGTTACGGGACAGGGGGTTACAATGAGCAGTTCTTC	TRBD1	TRBJ2-1	-	TRBV6-5
CASTRRGTGEDEQYF	TGTGCCAGCACCCGAAGGGGGACAGGGGAGGACGAGCAGTACTTC	TRBD1	TRBJ2-7	-	TRBV6-5
CATRDSVTPQHF	TGTGCCACCCGGGACAGCGTTACGCCCCAGCATTTT	TRBD1	TRBJ1-5	-	TRBV10-3
CASRWDRGTTGELFF	TGTGCCAGCAGATGGGACAGGGGCACCACCGGGGAGCTGTTTTTT	TRBD1	TRBJ2-2	-	TRBV2
CASSYDRGAGNTIYF	TGTGCCAGCAGCTACGACAGGGGAGCTGGAAACACCATATATTTT	TRBD1	TRBJ1-3	-	TRBV6-5
CASSQRDSQETQYF	TGTGCCAGCAGCCAACGGGACTCCCAAGAGACCCAGTACTTC	-	TRBJ2-5	once	TRBV4-2